This entry describes one T cell receptor (beta chain). This specimen comes from a study of blood T cell repertoires in COVID-19. The germline V gene has CDR1 SGHRS and CDR2 YFSETQ. This CDR3 has 16 amino acids. The ends were cut back, 0 bases at V and 1 base at J, with 10 bases in the middle. TCRdb keeps only in-frame clones here, not all; method: immunoSEQ multiplex PCR. The data hold around 85,000 clones, with around 86% observed a single time. The specimen sequenced was peripheral blood. The source of this sequence is a man aged 50 to 59 with active COVID-19. The gene calls are TRBV5-1 and TRBJ2-2; D is unclear. The CDR3 sequence is CASSLGLAENTGELFF. In DNA form, the CDR3 reads TGCGCCAGCAGCTTGGGTTTGGCGGAGAACACCGGGGAGCTGTTTTTT.